This T cell receptor (beta chain) was captured by sequencing in a study of cytomegalovirus exposure and HLA in healthy donors. The CDR3 is made up of 16 amino acids. J was trimmed by 5 bases and V by 8 bases; bases with no gene match: 11. Germline V lookup: CDR1 LNHDA, CDR2 SQIVND (reference sequence). Primers: 60 Vbeta forward and 13 Jbeta reverse. Here immunoSEQ multiplex PCR was the method, and the copy in TCRdb shows in-frame clones only, minus some. The sample yields 150,000 to 200,000 clones, of which the top ten take up roughly 0.7%. The origin of this receptor is a boy aged 5-17 years in good health and CMV-seronegative. J is TRBJ2-3 and V is TRBV19, with 12 bases that match TRBD2. Material for sequencing was PBMCs. In DNA form, the CDR3 reads TGTGCCAGTCGTCAATACGGACTAGCGGGGATAGATACGCAGTATTTT. It translates to CASRQYGLAGIDTQYF.